The 8 T cell receptor beta chains reported below all come from one sample, sequenced in a study of shared clonotypes between healthy human individuals. The assay was immunoSEQ multiplex PCR, and TCRdb's table has in-frame clones only and misses some. Found here are approximately 2,000,000 clones, 80% to 95% of them singletons; the top ten hold about 1.7%. The naive CD8 fraction comprised CD45RO-negative cells positively selected for CCR7 and excluded terminally differentiated effector memory CD45RA+ cells. Sequenced: naive CD8+ T cells from PBMCs. The receptors here all came from a young man in good health. Some clones in this sample may be carry-over from other donors' samples.

This clone was counted once. The chain uses TRBV19 and TRBJ2-1; 9 positions match TRBD2. V shed 4 bases and J 5 bases; nucleotides not matched to a gene: 3. CDR1 and CDR2 from the germline V gene are LNHDA and SQIVND (reference sequence). The CDR3 is 14 residues long. CDR3 residues: CASSTPSGNNEQFF. Here the CDR3 DNA reads TGTGCCAGTAGTACTCCTAGCGGGAACAATGAGCAGTTCTTC.

The rearrangement links TRBV5-5 to TRBJ2-7; no definite D call. V lost 5 bases and J lost 4, with 16 bases in between. The CDR3 runs to 14 residues. Germline loops: CDR1 SGHKS, CDR2 YYEKEE (reference sequence). In DNA form, the CDR3 reads TGTGCCAGCAGTCCCCCGTGGCAGCATTACGAGCAGTACTTC. Encoded protein: CASSPPWQHYEQYF.

CDR3: CASSQVLGIGHEQYF. In nucleotides, the CDR3 is TGTGCCAGCAGCCAAGTGTTGGGGATCGGCCACGAGCAGTACTTC. The chain links TRBV14 to TRBJ2-7; D uncertain. Germline assignment: CDR1 SGHDN and CDR2 FVKESK. The CDR3 spans 15 residues. V was trimmed by 1 base and J by 5 bases, leaving 15 bases between them.

In this sample, this clone turned up once. The gene calls are TRBV19 and TRBJ2-1, with D hard to call. The V end lost 6 bases, the J end lost 4 bases, and 7 bases lay between the germline ends. The length of the CDR3 is 12 residues. Germline values: CDR1 LNHDA, CDR2 SQIVND (reference sequence). The CDR3 protein is CASSHIYNEQFF. In DNA, the CDR3 is TGTGCCAGTAGCCACATATACAATGAGCAGTTCTTC.

V is TRBV7-9 and J is TRBJ2-7, with TRBD2 matching 15 bases. The CDR3 length is 17 residues. CDR1 and CDR2 from the germline V gene are SEHNR and FQNEAQ (reference sequence). Trimming at V came to 5 bases and at J to 4 bases, leaving 9 bases not matched to a gene. DNA of the CDR3: TGTGCCAGCAGCAAACCCACCGGGACTAGCGGGGGGTACGAGCAGTACTTC. It codes for CASSKPTGTSGGYEQYF.

This chain uses TRBV7-9 with TRBJ2-1; TRBD2 matches at 8 bases. The CDR3 length is 16 residues. Germline CDR1 is SEHNR and CDR2 is FQNEAQ (reference sequence). V was pared by 5 bases and J by 7 bases, with 13 bases of the junction left unmatched. As DNA, the CDR3 is TGTGCCAGCAGCGCCTTAATGGGGTTAGCGGGGAATGAGCAGTTCTTC. As protein: CASSALMGLAGNEQFF. The full variable domain, in which reference TRBV7-9 and TRBJ2-1 provide the parts outside the CDR3, is DTGVSQNPRHKITKRGQNVTFRCDPISEHNRLYWYRQTLGQGPEFLTYFQNEAQLEKSRLLSDRFSAERPKGSFSTLEIQRTEQGDSAMYLCASSALMGLAGNEQFFGPGTRLTVL.

The chain joins TRBV27 to TRBJ2-7; no clear D. The CDR3 runs to 12 residues. The ends were cut back, 5 bases at V and 5 bases at J, with 10 bases in the middle. Germline V gives CDR1 MNHEY, CDR2 SMNVEV (reference sequence). CDR3 nucleotide sequence: TGTGCCAGCAGTCTCCTGGTCCACGAGCAGTACTTC. As protein: CASSLLVHEQYF.

To note about this clone: Other DNA sequences in this specimen translate into the identical CDR3. The V and J genes are TRBV5-5 and TRBJ2-7; D gene ambiguous. This CDR3 is 14 amino acids long. CDR1 SGHKS and CDR2 YYEKEE come from the germline V gene (reference sequence). Trimming took off 0 bases at V and 1 base at J, with 8 bases between the two ends. CDR3 residues: CASSLGSGSYEQYF. As DNA, the CDR3 is TGTGCCAGCAGCTTGGGGTCGGGTTCCTACGAGCAGTACTTC.